The entry below gives a single TCR beta chain sequence along with its context. Its target is not known. The data are from a study of Ad26.COV2.S vaccination and SARS-CoV-2 variants. Overall study: Enrollment placed the donor in the COV1001 Ad26.COV2.S trial arm. Whole-study findings and limits: Spike-specific TCR breadth ran higher among vaccine recipients than placebo recipients.

Treatment meaning: roughly 20 received Ad26.COV2.S at low or high dose, single or two shots; 5 received placebo; per-sample allocation not given. Following the first vaccine or placebo injection, samples were taken on day 63. Profiling relied on immunoSEQ multiplex PCR, and the TCRdb table lists in-frame clones only, not all of them. The sample yields 300,000 to 400,000 clones, 85% seen once. The V end lost 4 bases, the J end lost 0 bases, and 6 bases lay between the germline ends. This CDR3 is 14 amino acids long. From germline, CDR1 is KGHDR and CDR2 SFDVKD. Sequencing was performed on peripheral blood, taken in a trial of Ad26.COV2.S vaccine versus placebo. The chain joins TRBV24-1 to TRBJ1-5; D gene unclear. The receptor's source is a person between 18 and 59 years old who received the Ad26.COV2.S COVID-19 vaccine or a placebo. In DNA, the CDR3 is TGTGCCACCAGTGACTCAGATAGCAATCAGCCCCAGCATTTT. It codes for CATSDSDSNQPQHF.